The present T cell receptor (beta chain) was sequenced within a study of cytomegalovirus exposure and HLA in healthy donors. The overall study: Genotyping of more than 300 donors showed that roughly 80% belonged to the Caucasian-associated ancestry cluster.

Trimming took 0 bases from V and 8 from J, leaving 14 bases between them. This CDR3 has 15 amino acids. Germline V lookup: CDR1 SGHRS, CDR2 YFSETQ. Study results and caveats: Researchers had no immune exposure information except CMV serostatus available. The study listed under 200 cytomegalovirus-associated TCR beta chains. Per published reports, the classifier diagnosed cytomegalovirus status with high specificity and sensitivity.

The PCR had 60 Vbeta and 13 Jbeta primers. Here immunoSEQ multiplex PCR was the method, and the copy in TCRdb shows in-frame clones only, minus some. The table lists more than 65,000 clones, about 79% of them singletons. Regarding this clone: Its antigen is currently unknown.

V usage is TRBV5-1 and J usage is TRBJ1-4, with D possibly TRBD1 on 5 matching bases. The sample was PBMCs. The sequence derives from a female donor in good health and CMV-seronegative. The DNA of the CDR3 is TGCGCCAGCAGCTTGGGACAGCGAGGAGAGGAAAAACTGTTTTTT. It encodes CASSLGQRGEEKLFF.